This TCR beta chain derives from a study of graft-versus-host responses after intestinal transplantation. Study background: Those transplanted obtained multivisceral, liver-intestinal, or isolated intestinal grafts. Induction using anti-thymocyte globulin, followed by tacrolimus and steroids for two to three years, was given to all recipients. Study conclusions and caveats: Early post-transplant HvG declines were associated with peak circulating GvH clone levels. Recipient bone marrow held GvH clones, some seen earlier in ileum or blood.

CDR1 and CDR2 from the germline V gene are SQVTM and ANQGSEA. V dropped 3 bases and J dropped 0 bases, with 21 bases sitting between them. CDR3 length: 17 amino acids. This clone was found a few times. The antigen is not known. Some clones are missing from TCRdb's copy, which holds only in-frame ones; the method was immunoSEQ multiplex PCR. This table has 30,000 to 40,000 clones, 75% to 90% appearing once. The chain uses TRBV29-1 and TRBJ2-7; D gene unclear. The clonotype was recovered from a human patient who received an intestinal transplant, so some T cells may come from the graft donor. The specimen comprised PBMCs, sampled around 1,000 days after transplant. Here the CDR3 DNA reads TGCAGCGTTGATCCACTCGGCCCAGGCCGCTCCTCCTACGAGCAGTACTTC. Its protein product is CSVDPLGPGRSSYEQYF.